These 3 T cell receptor beta chains were all obtained from the same sample, sequenced in a study of blood T cell repertoires in COVID-19. The repertoire was sequenced with immunoSEQ multiplex PCR; TCRdb's copy has only in-frame clones and lacks some. Altogether 300,000 to 400,000 clones are present, roughly 89% being singletons, with the ten largest covering roughly 3%. Input material: peripheral blood. The receptors here all came from a woman in her late teens or twenties who had recovered from COVID-19.

V usage is TRBV18 and J usage is TRBJ1-2; possibly TRBD1 for D (5 bases). Per germline, CDR1 KGHSH and CDR2 LQKENI. Trimming took off 3 bases at V and 8 bases at J, with 13 bases between the two ends. This CDR3 has 13 amino acids. As DNA, the CDR3 is TGTGCCAGCTCACCTACAGGAAATGGGGGCTACACCTTC. The encoded protein is CASSPTGNGGYTF.

The J gene is TRBJ1-1, the V gene TRBV11-2; no clear D. In germline, CDR1 is SGHAT, CDR2 FQNNGV. This CDR3 spans 15 amino acids. V was pared by 5 bases and J by 3 bases, with 16 bases between. The CDR3 spells CASSPGGWVYTEAFF. The CDR3 region has the DNA TGTGCCAGCAGCCCAGGTGGTTGGGTATACACTGAAGCTTTCTTT.

The V gene is TRBV9, the J gene TRBJ2-5, with TRBD2 matching 12 bases. The trim removed 1 base at V and 2 bases at J, leaving 3 bases unmatched. Germline V gene sequence: CDR1 SGDLS, CDR2 YYNGEE. The CDR3 runs to 16 residues. In nucleotides, the CDR3 is TGTGCCAGCAGCGTATCTGGGACTAGCGGGCAAGAGACCCAGTACTTC. This translates into CASSVSGTSGQETQYF.